One sample yielded the 16 T cell receptor beta chains listed below, sequenced in a study of cytomegalovirus exposure and HLA in healthy donors. 13 Jbeta primers and 60 Vbeta primers were used for the PCR. Using immunoSEQ multiplex PCR, the repertoire was profiled, and TCRdb retains in-frame clones only, with some absent. Of around 190,000 clones listed, about 77% were seen once; the top ten hold 2.4%. The sequencing sample was made of PBMCs. These receptors were collected from a man between 60 and 75 years old in good health and CMV-seronegative.

The chain uses TRBV2 and TRBJ1-2; no clear D. This CDR3 spans 15 amino acids. From germline, CDR1 is SNHLY and CDR2 FYNNEI. The V gene lost 2 bases and the J gene lost 8 bases, with 18 bases spanning the gap. In nucleotides, the CDR3 is TGTGCCAGCAGTGAAAATTCGGGAGGAGAGTGGGGCTACACCTTC. This codes for CASSENSGGEWGYTF.

This clone was observed once. The V and J genes are TRBV7-9 and TRBJ1-5; 7 bases are a match to TRBD1. V lost 5 bases and J lost 3; bases outside the gene matches: 4. This CDR3 spans 14 amino acids. Germline V gene lookup returns CDR1 SEHNR and CDR2 FQNEAQ (reference sequence). CDR3: CASSEDRDNQPQHF. As DNA, the CDR3 is TGTGCCAGCAGCGAAGACAGGGACAATCAGCCCCAGCATTTT.

This clone was seen a single time. The V call is TRBV29-1, the J call TRBJ1-1, with D possibly matching TRBD1 (6 bases). Trimming removed 4 bases from V and 1 base from J, with 10 bases in between. Per germline, CDR1 SQVTM and CDR2 ANQGSEA. The CDR3 runs to 13 residues. CDR3 DNA: TGCAGCGTTGGCAGGGGATCGAACACTGAAGCTTTCTTT. Translating gives CSVGRGSNTEAFF.

The chain links TRBV27 to TRBJ1-1; 7 bases are a match to TRBD1. Germline CDR1 reads MNHEY; CDR2 reads SMNVEV (reference sequence). This CDR3 region has 14 residues. The V and J ends lost 5 bases and 7 bases, in that order; junction bases with no gene match: 10. The CDR3 is CASSADRDSFEAFF. The CDR3 nucleotides read TGTGCCAGCAGTGCGGACCGGGACAGTTTTGAAGCTTTCTTT.

This rearrangement joins TRBV27 to TRBJ1-1, with 7 bases identical to TRBD1. Germline V gene data show CDR1 as MNHEY and CDR2 as SMNVEV (reference sequence). The trim removed 4 bases at V and 3 bases at J, leaving 8 bases unmatched. The CDR3 extends over 15 amino acids. The CDR3 coding sequence is TGTGCCAGCAGTTCCCGACAGGGAGTCCACACTGAAGCTTTCTTT. Residues: CASSSRQGVHTEAFF.

The V and J genes are TRBV6-5 and TRBJ1-1; the match to TRBD1 covers 9 bases. This CDR3 is 15 amino acids long. After removal of 3 bases from V and 3 bases from J, the junction contained 5 bases not matched to a gene. Germline CDR1 reads MNHEY; CDR2 reads SVGAGI. Here the CDR3 reads CASSYRGQGYTEAFF. DNA for the CDR3: TGTGCCAGCAGTTATAGGGGACAGGGTTACACTGAAGCTTTCTTT.

This chain links TRBV4-3 with TRBJ2-4; perhaps TRBD2 as D (6 bases). Per the germline V gene, CDR1 is LGHNA and CDR2 is YSLEER. The CDR3 length is 14 residues. Trimming pared 4 bases from V and 8 bases from J, leaving 15 bases between. The CDR3 protein is CASSPRGGEDIQYF. In nucleotides, the CDR3 is TGCGCCAGCAGCCCACGGGGAGGTGAAGACATTCAGTACTTC.

CDR3 residues: CASSYDPGQPNYEQYF. In nucleotides, the CDR3 is TGTGCCAGCAGTTACGATCCGGGACAACCAAACTACGAGCAGTACTTC. The rearrangement joins TRBV6-5 to TRBJ2-7, with TRBD1 as a possible D gene (6 bases). V was shortened by 2 bases and J by 3 bases, with 17 bases between the two germline ends. The CDR3 covers 16 residues. Germline V lookup: CDR1 MNHEY, CDR2 SVGAGI.

The gene calls are TRBV19 and TRBJ2-4; 12 nucleotides line up with TRBD2. CDR3 length: 13 residues. The junction had 2 bases not matched to a gene; V was cut back by 6 bases and J by 8 bases. The germline CDR1 and CDR2 sequences are LNHDA and SQIVND (reference sequence). The CDR3 region has the DNA TGTGCCAGTAGCCCTAGCGGGAGGGACATTCAGTACTTC. It yields the protein CASSPSGRDIQYF. Full variable domain (missing parts from reference TRBV19 and TRBJ2-4): DGGITQSPKYLFRKEGQNVTLSCEQNLNHDAMYWYRQDPGQGLRLIYYSQIVNDFQKGDIAEGYSVSREKKESFPLTVTSAQKNPTAFYLCASSPSGRDIQYFGAGTRLSVL.

This sequence joins TRBV5-1 and TRBJ1-4, with D possibly matching TRBD1 (5 bases). Germline V gene sequence: CDR1 SGHRS, CDR2 YFSETQ. Trimming shortened V by 0 bases and J by 7 bases, and 22 bases separated the two germline ends. The CDR3 covers 18 residues. The DNA for the CDR3 is TGCGCCAGCAGCTTGGCCTCCGACAGTGGCCGGGTTGCTGAAAAACTGTTTTTT. Translated, it gives CASSLASDSGRVAEKLFF.

This chain uses TRBV25-1 with TRBJ1-3, with D hard to call. Trimming stripped 3 bases from V and 0 bases from J, with 9 bases between. Germline V gene data show CDR1 as MGHDK and CDR2 as SYGVNS. The CDR3 extends over 15 amino acids. CDR3 in DNA: TGTGCCAGCAGTGAGGCAGGCCGCTCTGGAAACACCATATATTTT. Translation: CASSEAGRSGNTIYF.

V gene TRBV5-1 combines with J gene TRBJ1-1, with D uncertain. Germline CDR1 and CDR2: SGHRS and YFSETQ. The CDR3 is made up of 13 amino acids. V lost 5 bases to trimming and J lost 5 bases, with 13 bases between them. The CDR3 region has the DNA TGCGCCAGCAGGTGGGAGGTTAGTACTGAAGCTTTCTTT. Protein sequence: CASRWEVSTEAFF.

This chain uses TRBV2 with TRBJ2-6; no clear D gene. The V gene's germline CDR1 is SNHLY and CDR2 FYNNEI. The CDR3 spans 15 residues. Trimming stripped 3 bases from V and 1 base from J, with 7 bases between. The CDR3 DNA is TGTGCCAGCAGTGAGGCTAGTTCTGGGGCCAACGTCCTGACTTTC. Translation gives CASSEASSGANVLTF. Looking up the rest from reference TRBV2 and TRBJ2-6 gives the full variable domain: EPEVTQTPSHQVTQMGQEVILRCVPISNHLYFYWYRQILGQKVEFLVSFYNNEISEKSEIFDDQFSVERPDGSNFTLKIRSTKLEDSAMYFCASSEASSGANVLTFGAGSRLTVL.

The chain uses TRBV15 and TRBJ1-1; 7 bases are a match to TRBD1. Germline CDR1 is LNHNV and CDR2 is YYDKDF (reference sequence). Germline trimming cut 1 base from V and 4 bases from J; bases unmatched to any gene: 9. The CDR3 spans 16 residues. This chain's CDR3 is CATSRGAGGLSTEAFF. The CDR3 DNA reads as TGTGCCACCAGCAGAGGAGCAGGGGGGTTAAGCACTGAAGCTTTCTTT.

This clone was found once. V and J are TRBV7-9 and TRBJ2-3, with 10 nucleotides matching TRBD2. The CDR3 spans 15 residues. V dropped 8 bases and J dropped 1; count of bases not matched to a gene: 6. Germline loops: CDR1 SEHNR, CDR2 FQNEAQ (reference sequence). The CDR3 bases are TGTGCCAGCTTTCCCGGGACTAGCGGCACAGATACGCAGTATTTT. This encodes CASFPGTSGTDTQYF. Complete variable domain (other parts from reference TRBV7-9 and TRBJ2-3): DTGVSQNPRHKITKRGQNVTFRCDPISEHNRLYWYRQTLGQGPEFLTYFQNEAQLEKSRLLSDRFSAERPKGSFSTLEIQRTEQGDSAMYLCASFPGTSGTDTQYFGPGTRLTVL.

The V and J genes are TRBV30 and TRBJ2-2; 7 nucleotides agree with TRBD2. V shed 4 bases and J 5 bases; nucleotides not matched to a gene: 7. Germline V gives CDR1 GTSNPN, CDR2 SVGIG (reference sequence). The CDR3 has 14 residues. The CDR3 spells CAWMIGGGTGELFF. The CDR3 nucleotides are TGTGCCTGGATGATCGGGGGAGGGACCGGGGAGCTGTTTTTT.